This TCR beta chain was sequenced in a study of graft-versus-host responses after intestinal transplantation. As regards this clone: Its antigen is unknown.

Regarding the study as a whole: Early HvG declines after transplant were associated with peak circulating GvH clone levels. GvH clones surfaced in recipient marrow, some emerging earlier in ileum or blood.

Assay: immunoSEQ multiplex PCR; the TCRdb copy retains only in-frame clones and omits some. In the table there are around 97,000 clones, 90% to 95% of which are singletons. The CDR3 spans 14 residues. CDR1 is MGHDK, CDR2 SYGVNS, per germline. Trimming pared 4 bases from V and 0 bases from J, leaving 9 bases between. The sequence came from a human donor who was the organ donor for an intestinal transplant. The sample consisted of unstimulated CD4+ T cells sorted from spleen or lymph node cells, taken before transplant. This chain links TRBV25-1 with TRBJ1-1; D unresolved. The CDR3 sequence: CASSAPTLNTEAFF. DNA of the CDR3: TGTGCCAGCAGTGCCCCGACATTGAACACTGAAGCTTTCTTT.